This T cell receptor beta chain was observed in a study of CD8+ T cells in alopecia areata. Sample treatment: oral pan-JAK inhibitor, 5-10 mg twice daily. V lost 7 bases and J lost 3; bases outside the gene matches: 10. CDR3 length: 14 residues. Germline V CDR1 and CDR2: SQVTM, ANQGSEA. Once RNA had been extracted, it was reverse transcribed into cDNA to act as the sequencing template. Assay: immunoSEQ multiplex PCR; the TCRdb copy retains only in-frame clones and omits some. Counted here are some 170,000 clones, 53% occurring once; the ten biggest clones make up under 14%. This clone has more than one count but fewer than ten.

This TCR derives from a human donor with alopecia areata. This specimen was CD8+ T cells sorted from blood, taken at week 24, from a patient treated with tofacitinib. The rearrangement uses TRBV29-1 and TRBJ2-3; TRBD1 matches at 7 bases. The CDR3 sequence: CSATGEPRTDTQYF. In DNA form, the CDR3 reads TGCAGCGCTACAGGGGAGCCTAGAACAGATACGCAGTATTTT.